These T cell receptor beta chains were read from a single sample in a study of CD8+CD57+ T cells in acquired aplastic anemia. TCRdb reanalysed the reads using MiXCR and keeps one entry per CDR3 protein. The table records tens of thousands of distinct CDR3 sequences, approximately 70% of them present only once. The sequencing input was sorted CD4+, CD8+, or CD8+CD57+ T cells (not recorded which) from PBMCs. These receptors all come from a human donor with aplastic anemia. Both conserved end residues are part of each CDR3. The D gene is left open where the match is weak. Not every row has a clone size; where given, it reads once, few, many or a size class.

size: NA
length: 15
J: TRBJ1-5
D: TRBD1
V: TRBV10-2
CDR3: CASSVSGQGGQPQHF
DNA: TGCGCCAGCAGTGTCTCTGGACAGGGAGGTCAGCCCCAGCATTTT

size: NA
length: 15
J: TRBJ2-1
D: TRBD2
V: TRBV15
CDR3: CATSRTGLGADEQFF
DNA: TGTGCCACCAGCAGGACGGGACTAGGGGCGGATGAGCAGTTCTTC

size: NA
length: 12
J: TRBJ2-1
D: NA
V: TRBV24-1
CDR3: CATSDLPHEQFF
DNA: TGTGCCACCAGTGATTTGCCCCATGAGCAGTTCTTC

size: few
length: 11
J: TRBJ2-7
D: NA
V: TRBV5-4
CDR3: CASSSAYEQYF
DNA: TGTGCCAGCAGTAGCGCCTACGAGCAGTACTTC

size: NA
length: 14
J: TRBJ2-1
D: NA
V: TRBV20-1
CDR3: CSASSRGPYNEQFF
DNA: TGCAGTGCTAGTTCTCGGGGGCCCTACAATGAGCAGTTCTTC

size: NA
length: 13
J: TRBJ2-5
D: TRBD1
V: TRBV11-3
CDR3: CASRGTGTVTQYF
DNA: TGTGCCAGCAGGGGGACAGGGACGGTGACCCAGTACTTC

size: NA
length: 15
J: TRBJ1-4
D: TRBD1
V: TRBV5-1
CDR3: CASSLVGQGSEKLFF
DNA: TGCGCCAGCAGCTTGGTGGGACAGGGATCTGAGAAACTGTTTTTT

size: NA
length: 15
J: TRBJ2-7
D: NA
V: TRBV15
CDR3: CATSRETGRKHSQYF
DNA: TGTGCCACCAGCAGAGAAACCGGCCGGAAGCACTCTCAGTACTTC

size: NA
length: 15
J: TRBJ2-3
D: TRBD1
V: TRBV9
CDR3: CASSATGQGPDTQYF
DNA: TGTGCCAGCAGCGCAACCGGACAGGGGCCAGATACGCAGTATTTT

size: NA
length: 17
J: TRBJ2-1
D: TRBD2
V: TRBV11-1
CDR3: CASSFGTSGSSYNEQFF
DNA: TGTGCCAGCAGCTTCGGGACTAGCGGGAGCTCCTACAATGAGCAGTTCTTC

size: NA
length: 14
J: TRBJ2-7
D: TRBD2
V: TRBV2
CDR3: CASSPTSETYEQYF
DNA: TGTGCCAGCAGTCCGACTAGCGAAACCTACGAGCAGTACTTC

size: NA
length: 15
J: TRBJ2-7
D: NA
V: TRBV2
CDR3: CASSPDHARSYEQYF
DNA: TGTGCCAGCAGCCCGGACCACGCACGTTCCTACGAGCAGTACTTC

size: NA
length: 15
J: TRBJ2-2
D: NA
V: TRBV25-1
CDR3: CAQHGQHNNTGELFF
DNA: TGTGCCCAGCACGGTCAGCACAATAACACCGGGGAGCTGTTTTTT

size: NA
length: 14
J: TRBJ2-7
D: NA
V: TRBV5-1
CDR3: CASSLSSGNYEQYF
DNA: TGCGCCAGCAGCTTAAGTTCAGGTAACTACGAGCAGTACTTC

size: NA
length: 13
J: TRBJ1-2
D: NA
V: TRBV10-3
CDR3: CAIGQAGVVGYTF
DNA: TGTGCCATCGGTCAGGCAGGGGTAGTTGGCTACACCTTC

size: many
length: 13
J: TRBJ2-5
D: NA
V: TRBV30
CDR3: CAWSVELLETQYF
DNA: TGTGCCTGGAGTGTAGAACTATTAGAGACCCAGTACTTC

size: NA
length: 14
J: TRBJ2-7
D: NA
V: TRBV14
CDR3: CASSQVDGPYEQYF
DNA: TGTGCCAGCAGCCAAGTTGACGGACCCTACGAGCAGTACTTC

size: NA
length: 13
J: TRBJ1-4
D: NA
V: TRBV15
CDR3: CATSRGNTEKLFF
DNA: TGTGCCACCAGCAGAGGGAATACGGAAAAACTGTTTTTT

size: NA
length: 15
J: TRBJ2-2
D: NA
V: TRBV5-1
CDR3: CASSLRSWNTGELFF
DNA: TGCGCCAGCAGCTTGAGGTCGTGGAACACCGGGGAGCTGTTTTTT